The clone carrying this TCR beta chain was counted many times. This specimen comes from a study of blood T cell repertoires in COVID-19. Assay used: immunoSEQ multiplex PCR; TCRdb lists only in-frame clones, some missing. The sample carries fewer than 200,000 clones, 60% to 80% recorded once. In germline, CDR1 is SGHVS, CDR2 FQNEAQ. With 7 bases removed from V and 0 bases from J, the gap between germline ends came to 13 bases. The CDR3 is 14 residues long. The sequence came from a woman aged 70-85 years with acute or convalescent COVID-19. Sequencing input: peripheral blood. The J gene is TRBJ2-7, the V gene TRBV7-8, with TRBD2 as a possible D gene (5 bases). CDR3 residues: CASTQDGNSYEQYF. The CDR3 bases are TGTGCCAGCACCCAAGACGGGAACTCCTACGAGCAGTACTTC.